Sequencing of this TCR beta chain was carried out in a study of T cells in Graves' hyperthyroidism and ophthalmopathy. Study-wide background: Peripheral blood was secured at the point of initial diagnosis, before any treatment.

This clonotype was counted many times. With V trimmed by 3 bases and J by 6 bases, 3 bases remained unmatched. CDR3 length equals 15 residues. TCR beta CDR3 regions were amplified from RNA. RT-PCR in the first round (using the HTBI primer set) targeted the TCR CDR3. TCRdb re-called the multiplex PCR reads through MiXCR, storing one row per CDR3 protein. The sample carries around 600,000 distinct CDR3 sequences, approximately 14% recorded once. Sequencing was carried out using blood. The TCR comes from a woman aged 18-30 years with Graves' ophthalmopathy. The chain couples TRBV12-3 or TRBV12-4 to TRBJ1-4, with 11 bases that match TRBD1. The CDR3 region has the DNA TGTGCCAGCAGTTTGGACAGGGGGCAGGATGAAAAACTGTTTTTT. This gives the protein CASSLDRGQDEKLFF.